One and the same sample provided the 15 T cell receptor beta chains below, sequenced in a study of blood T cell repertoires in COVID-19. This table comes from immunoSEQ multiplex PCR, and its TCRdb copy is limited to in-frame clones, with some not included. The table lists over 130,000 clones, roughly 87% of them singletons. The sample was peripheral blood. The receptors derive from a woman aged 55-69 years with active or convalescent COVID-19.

CDR3 nucleotide sequence: TGTGCCAGCAGCAGGGGACAGGGGGCTGAAAAACTGTTTTTT. The encoded protein is CASSRGQGAEKLFF. The V call is TRBV7-8, the J call TRBJ1-4; TRBD1 matches 12 bases. Unmatched junction bases numbered 2, after V lost 5 bases and J lost 7 bases. The CDR3 contains 14 residues. Germline assignment: CDR1 SGHVS and CDR2 FQNEAQ.

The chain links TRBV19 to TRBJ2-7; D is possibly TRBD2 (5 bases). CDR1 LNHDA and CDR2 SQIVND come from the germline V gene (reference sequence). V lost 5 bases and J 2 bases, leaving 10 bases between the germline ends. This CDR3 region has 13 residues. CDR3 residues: CASSVGRAYEQYF. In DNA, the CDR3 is TGTGCCAGTAGTGTAGGGAGAGCCTACGAGCAGTACTTC.

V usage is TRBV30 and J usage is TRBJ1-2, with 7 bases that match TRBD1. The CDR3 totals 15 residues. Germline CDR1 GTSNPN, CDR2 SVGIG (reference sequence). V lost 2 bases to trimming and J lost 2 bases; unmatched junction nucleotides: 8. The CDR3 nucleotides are TGTGCCTGGAGTATCCGGGACAGTGAGAACTATGGCTACACCTTC. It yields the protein CAWSIRDSENYGYTF.

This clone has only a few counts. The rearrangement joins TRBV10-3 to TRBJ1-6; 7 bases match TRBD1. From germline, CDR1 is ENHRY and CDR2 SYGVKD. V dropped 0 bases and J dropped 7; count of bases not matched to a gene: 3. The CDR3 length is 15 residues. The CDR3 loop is CAISESTGQNSPLHF. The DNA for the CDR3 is TGTGCCATCAGTGAGTCGACAGGGCAGAATTCACCCCTCCACTTT.

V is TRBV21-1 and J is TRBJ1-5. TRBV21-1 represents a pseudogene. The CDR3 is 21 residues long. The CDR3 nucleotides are TGTGCCAGCAGCAAATTGGGGGGTGGTAGGTCCTATACACGTAGCAATCAGCCCCAGCATTTT. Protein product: CASSKLGGGRSYTRSNQPQHF.

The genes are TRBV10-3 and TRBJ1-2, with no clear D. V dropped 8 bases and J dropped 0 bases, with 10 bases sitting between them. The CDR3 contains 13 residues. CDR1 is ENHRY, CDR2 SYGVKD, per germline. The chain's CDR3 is CAISSPPNYGYTF. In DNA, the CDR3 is TGTGCCATCTCTTCTCCTCCTAACTATGGCTACACCTTC.

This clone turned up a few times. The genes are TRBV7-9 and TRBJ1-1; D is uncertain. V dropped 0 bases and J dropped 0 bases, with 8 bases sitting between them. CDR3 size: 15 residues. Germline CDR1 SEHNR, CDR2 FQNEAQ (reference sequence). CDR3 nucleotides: TGTGCCAGCAGCTTAGCACTGGGCCTGAACACTGAAGCTTTCTTT. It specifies CASSLALGLNTEAFF.

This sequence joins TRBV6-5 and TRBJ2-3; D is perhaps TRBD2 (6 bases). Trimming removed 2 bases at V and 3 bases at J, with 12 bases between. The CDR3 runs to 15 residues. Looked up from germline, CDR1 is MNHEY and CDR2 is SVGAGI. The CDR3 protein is CASSYNPGETDTQYF. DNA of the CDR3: TGTGCCAGCAGTTACAATCCGGGGGAGACAGATACGCAGTATTTT.

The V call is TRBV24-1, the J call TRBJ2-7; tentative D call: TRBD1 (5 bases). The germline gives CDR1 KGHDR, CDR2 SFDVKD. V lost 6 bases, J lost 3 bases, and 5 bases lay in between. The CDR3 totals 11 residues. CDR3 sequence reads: CATSQGYEQYF. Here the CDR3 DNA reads TGTGCCACCAGTCAGGGCTACGAGCAGTACTTC.

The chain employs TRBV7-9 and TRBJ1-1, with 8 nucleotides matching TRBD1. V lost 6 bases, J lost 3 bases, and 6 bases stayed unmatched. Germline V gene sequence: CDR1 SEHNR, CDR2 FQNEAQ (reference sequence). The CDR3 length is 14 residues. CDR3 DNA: TGTGCCAGCAGTTACGGACAGGGAGACACTGAAGCTTTCTTT. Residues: CASSYGQGDTEAFF.

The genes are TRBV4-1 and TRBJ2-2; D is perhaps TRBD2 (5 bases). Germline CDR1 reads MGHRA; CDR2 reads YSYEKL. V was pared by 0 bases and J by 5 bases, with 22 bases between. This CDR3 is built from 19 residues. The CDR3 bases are TGCGCCAGCAGCCAAGATTGGAGCGGCAGGCGGGCAGATACCGGGGAGCTGTTTTTT. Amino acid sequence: CASSQDWSGRRADTGELFF.

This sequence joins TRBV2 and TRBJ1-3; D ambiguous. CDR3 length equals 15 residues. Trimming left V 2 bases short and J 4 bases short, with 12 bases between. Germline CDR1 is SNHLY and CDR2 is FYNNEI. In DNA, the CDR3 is TGTGCCAGCAGTGAATCGAGGGTAGCCGGAAACACCATATATTTT. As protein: CASSESRVAGNTIYF.

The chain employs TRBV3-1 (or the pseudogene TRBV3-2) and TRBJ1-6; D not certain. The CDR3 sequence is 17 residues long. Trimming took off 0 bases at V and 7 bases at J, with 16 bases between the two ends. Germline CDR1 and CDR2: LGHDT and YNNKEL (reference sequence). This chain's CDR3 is CASSQDLEGVGNSPLHF. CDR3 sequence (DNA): TGTGCCAGCAGCCAAGATCTCGAGGGTGTAGGGAATTCACCCCTCCACTTT.

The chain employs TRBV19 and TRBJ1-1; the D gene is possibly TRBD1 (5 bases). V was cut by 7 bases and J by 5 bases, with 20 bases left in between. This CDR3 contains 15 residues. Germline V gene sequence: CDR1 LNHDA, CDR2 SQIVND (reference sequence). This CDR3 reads CASKNQDWGGTEAFF. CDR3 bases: TGTGCCAGTAAAAATCAGGACTGGGGGGGTACTGAAGCTTTCTTT.

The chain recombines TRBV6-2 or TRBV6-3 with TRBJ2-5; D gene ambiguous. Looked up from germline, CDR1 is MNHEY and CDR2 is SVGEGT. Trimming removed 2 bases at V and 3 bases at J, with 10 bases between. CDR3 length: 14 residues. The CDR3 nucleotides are TGTGCCAGCAGTTACGTGAACAGAGAAGAGACCCAGTACTTC. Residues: CASSYVNREETQYF.